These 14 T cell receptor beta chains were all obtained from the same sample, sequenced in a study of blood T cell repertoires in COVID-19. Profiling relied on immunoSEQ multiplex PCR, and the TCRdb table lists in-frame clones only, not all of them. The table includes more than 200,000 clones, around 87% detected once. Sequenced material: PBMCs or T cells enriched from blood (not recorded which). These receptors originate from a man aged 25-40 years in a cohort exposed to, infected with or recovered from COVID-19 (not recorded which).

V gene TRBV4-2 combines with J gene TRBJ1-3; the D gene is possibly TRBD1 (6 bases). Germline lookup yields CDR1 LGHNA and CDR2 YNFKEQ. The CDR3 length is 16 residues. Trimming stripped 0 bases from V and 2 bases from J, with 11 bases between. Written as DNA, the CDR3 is TGTGCCAGCAGCCAAGAAACCACAGGGCCTGGAAACACCATATATTTT. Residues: CASSQETTGPGNTIYF.

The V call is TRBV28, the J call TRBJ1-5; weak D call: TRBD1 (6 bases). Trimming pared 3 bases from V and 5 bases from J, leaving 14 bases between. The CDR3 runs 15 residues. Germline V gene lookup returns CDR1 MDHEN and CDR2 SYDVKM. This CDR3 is CASSFGGEGDQPQHF. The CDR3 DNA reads TGTGCCAGCAGTTTTGGGGGCGAGGGGGATCAGCCCCAGCATTTT.

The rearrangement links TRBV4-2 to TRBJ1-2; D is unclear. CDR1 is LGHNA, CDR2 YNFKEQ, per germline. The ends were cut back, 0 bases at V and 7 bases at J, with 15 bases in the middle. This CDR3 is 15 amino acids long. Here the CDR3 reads CASSQDPLELFGYTF. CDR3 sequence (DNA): TGTGCCAGCAGCCAAGATCCCCTGGAGTTGTTTGGCTACACCTTC.

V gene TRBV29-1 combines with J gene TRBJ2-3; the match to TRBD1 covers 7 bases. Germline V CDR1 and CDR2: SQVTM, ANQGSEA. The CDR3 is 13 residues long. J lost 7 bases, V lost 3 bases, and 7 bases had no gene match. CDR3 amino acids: CSVEGDRQNTQYF. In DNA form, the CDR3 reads TGCAGCGTTGAGGGGGACAGACAGAATACGCAGTATTTT.

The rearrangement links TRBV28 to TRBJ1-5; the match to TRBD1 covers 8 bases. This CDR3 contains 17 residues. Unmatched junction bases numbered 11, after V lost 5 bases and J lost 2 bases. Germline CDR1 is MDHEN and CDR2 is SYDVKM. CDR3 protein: CASSRLPQGAGNQPQHF. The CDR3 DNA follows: TGTGCCAGCAGTCGCCTCCCTCAGGGGGCGGGCAATCAGCCCCAGCATTTT.

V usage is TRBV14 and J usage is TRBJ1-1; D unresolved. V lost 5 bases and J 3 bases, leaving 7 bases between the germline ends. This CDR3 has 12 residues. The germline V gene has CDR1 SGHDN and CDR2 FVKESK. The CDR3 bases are TGTGCCAGCAGCGAACAGTACACTGAAGCTTTCTTT. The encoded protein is CASSEQYTEAFF.

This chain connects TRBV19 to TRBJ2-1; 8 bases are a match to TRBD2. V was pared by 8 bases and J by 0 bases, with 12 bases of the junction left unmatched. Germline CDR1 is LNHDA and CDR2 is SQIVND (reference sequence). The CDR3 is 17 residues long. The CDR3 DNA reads TGTGCCAGTGGAAAAACACTAGCGGAGAGCTCCTACAATGAGCAGTTCTTC. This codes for CASGKTLAESSYNEQFF.

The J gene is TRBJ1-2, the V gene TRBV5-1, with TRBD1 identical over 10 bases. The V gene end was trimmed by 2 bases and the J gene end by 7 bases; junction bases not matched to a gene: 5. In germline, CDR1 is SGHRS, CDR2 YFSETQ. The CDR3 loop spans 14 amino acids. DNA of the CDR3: TGCGCCAGCAGCTTAGGGACAGGGGCAGGTGGCTACACCTTC. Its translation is CASSLGTGAGGYTF.

The CDR3 coding sequence is TGTGCCAGCAGTGTGGGGACTAGCGGGAGTAGGGGCTACGAGCAGTACTTC. Residues: CASSVGTSGSRGYEQYF. V and J are TRBV25-1 and TRBJ2-7; 14 bases line up with TRBD2. Germline CDR1 MGHDK, CDR2 SYGVNS. There are 17 residues in the CDR3. Trimming cost V 4 bases and J 3 bases; bases outside gene matches: 8.

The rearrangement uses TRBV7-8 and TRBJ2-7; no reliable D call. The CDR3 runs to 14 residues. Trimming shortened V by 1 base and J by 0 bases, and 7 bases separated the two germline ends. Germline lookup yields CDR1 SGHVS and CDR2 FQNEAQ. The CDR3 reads CASSLGVTSYEQYF. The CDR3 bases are TGTGCCAGCAGCTTAGGAGTTACCTCCTACGAGCAGTACTTC. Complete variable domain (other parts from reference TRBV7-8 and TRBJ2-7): GAGVSQSPRYKVAKRGQDVALRCDPISGHVSLFWYQQALGQGPEFLTYFQNEAQLDKSGLPSDRFFAERPEGSVSTLKIQRTQQEDSAVYLCASSLGVTSYEQYFGPGTRLTVT.

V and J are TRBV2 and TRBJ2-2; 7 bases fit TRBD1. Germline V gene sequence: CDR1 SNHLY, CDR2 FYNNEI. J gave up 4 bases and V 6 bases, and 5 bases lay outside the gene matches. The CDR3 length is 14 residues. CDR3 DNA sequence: TGTGCCAGCAGAGAACAGGGGCCCACCGGGGAGCTGTTTTTT. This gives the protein CASREQGPTGELFF.

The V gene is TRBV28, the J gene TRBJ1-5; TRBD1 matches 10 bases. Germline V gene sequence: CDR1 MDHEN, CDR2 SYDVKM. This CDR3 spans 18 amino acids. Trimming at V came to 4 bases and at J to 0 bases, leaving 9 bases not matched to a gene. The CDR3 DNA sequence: TGTGCCAGCAGTTCGCCGGGACAGGGGACAAATAGCAATCAGCCCCAGCATTTT. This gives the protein CASSSPGQGTNSNQPQHF.

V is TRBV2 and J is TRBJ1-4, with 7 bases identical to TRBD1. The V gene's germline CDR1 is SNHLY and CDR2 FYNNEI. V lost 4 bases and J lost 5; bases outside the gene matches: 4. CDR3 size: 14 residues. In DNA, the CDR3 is TGTGCCAGCAGTGGGGACAGCGAGAATGAAAAACTGTTTTTT. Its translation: CASSGDSENEKLFF.

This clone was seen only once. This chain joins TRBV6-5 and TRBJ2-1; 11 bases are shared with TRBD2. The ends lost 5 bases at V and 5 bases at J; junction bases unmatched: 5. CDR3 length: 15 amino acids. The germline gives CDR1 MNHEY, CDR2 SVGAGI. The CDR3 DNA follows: TGTGCCAGCAGTCCGCTAGCGGGAGGCAACAATGAGCAGTTCTTC. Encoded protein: CASSPLAGGNNEQFF.